This TCR beta chain comes out of a study of T cells in Graves' hyperthyroidism and ophthalmopathy. TCR beta CDR3 sequences were amplified from RNA transcripts. The study used the HTBI primer set for a first-round RT-PCR of the TCR CDR3. One entry per CDR3 protein results from TCRdb running MiXCR on the multiplex PCR reads. The table has 370,000 or so distinct CDR3 sequences, 20% to 25% seen once. This clonotype showed up just a few times. Sequenced sample: blood. The sequence was obtained from a man aged 45-65 years with Graves' hyperthyroidism.

CDR3 in DNA: TGTGCCAGCAGTGCCGAGACAGGGAACTATGGCTACACCTTC. Its protein is CASSAETGNYGYTF. The chain uses TRBV6-4 and TRBJ1-2, with 7 bases matching TRBD1. The CDR3 sequence is 14 residues long. Trimming cost V 4 bases and J 2 bases; bases outside gene matches: 4. Germline V gene lookup returns CDR1 MRHNA and CDR2 SNTAGT.